The rows below give T cell receptor beta chains drawn from one sample of a study of blood T cell repertoires in COVID-19. Libraries were prepared by immunoSEQ multiplex PCR; TCRdb keeps only in-frame clonotypes and omits some of them. This sample has tens of thousands of clones, with 87% found just once. Sequencing input: peripheral blood. These receptors were obtained from a man aged 40-55 years with COVID-19, enrolled during active disease. CDR3s include the opening cysteine and the closing phenylalanine or tryptophan. D genes are given only for firm matches. Expanded clones get a size class; other rows say once, few or many, or leave the size out.

v_gene,d_gene,abundance,j_gene,CDR3aa,CDR3nt
TRBV6-5,TRBD1,NA,TRBJ2-2,CASRPGQYTGELFF,TGTGCCAGCAGGCCGGGACAGTACACCGGGGAGCTGTTTTTT
TRBV5-1,TRBD1,NA,TRBJ2-6,CASSPPTGFGANVLTF,TGCGCCAGCAGCCCCCCGACAGGGTTTGGGGCCAACGTCCTGACTTTC
TRBV2,TRBD1,NA,TRBJ1-3,CARGQGNTIYF,TGTGCCCGGGGACAGGGAAACACCATATATTTT
TRBV19,NA,NA,TRBJ1-3,CASSISVSTIYF,TGTGCCAGTAGTATCTCGGTCTCCACCATATATTTT
TRBV30,TRBD1,NA,TRBJ1-6,CAWTRGQGGSPLHF,TGTGCCTGGACGAGGGGACAGGGGGGTTCACCCCTCCACTTT
TRBV7-8,TRBD1,NA,TRBJ1-2,CATGQGYGYTF,TGTGCCACGGGACAGGGCTATGGCTACACCTTC
TRBV13,NA,NA,TRBJ1-5,CASSLGLGGPQHF,TGTGCCAGCAGCTTAGGCCTGGGAGGGCCCCAGCATTTT
TRBV7-8,NA,once,TRBJ2-7,CASSFNTGTSYEQYF,TGTGCCAGCAGCTTCAACACAGGGACCTCCTACGAGCAGTACTTC
TRBV19,TRBD1,NA,TRBJ1-1,CASSARTGSSSRSFF,TGTGCCAGTAGTGCCAGGACAGGGAGTTCGAGTAGGTCTTTCTTT
TRBV28,TRBD2,NA,TRBJ2-1,CASSLLAGSYNEQFF,TGTGCCAGCAGTTTACTAGCGGGGTCCTACAATGAGCAGTTCTTC
TRBV18,NA,NA,TRBJ1-3,CASRTAKHSGNTIYF,TGTGCCAGTCGCACCGCAAAGCACTCTGGAAACACCATATATTTT
TRBV10-3,TRBD1,NA,TRBJ1-5,CAISDTGVNQPQHF,TGTGCCATCAGTGACACAGGGGTCAATCAGCCCCAGCATTTT
TRBV6-4,NA,NA,TRBJ1-2,CASSEGLEVHF,TGTGCCAGCAGTGAGGGACTGGAGGTGCACTTC
TRBV2,TRBD2,NA,TRBJ2-5,CASTIFSGSLETQYF,TGTGCCAGCACCATATTTAGCGGGAGCCTAGAGACCCAGTACTTC
TRBV7-9,TRBD2,NA,TRBJ2-3,CASSPQTSGTDTQYF,TGTGCCAGCAGCCCCCAGACTAGCGGCACAGATACGCAGTATTTT
TRBV7-2,NA,NA,TRBJ1-2,CASSLVQGGVRDYGYTF,TGTGCCAGCAGCTTAGTCCAAGGAGGCGTGAGGGACTATGGCTACACCTTC
TRBV5-1,NA,once,TRBJ2-1,CASSPISGDEQFF,TGCGCCAGCAGCCCTATTTCGGGGGATGAGCAGTTCTTC
TRBV9,NA,NA,TRBJ2-1,CASSVDQGWGNEQFF,TGTGCCAGCAGCGTAGACCAGGGCTGGGGCAATGAGCAGTTCTTC
TRBV30,NA,NA,TRBJ1-1,CAWRTKQGRLNTEAFF,TGTGCCTGGAGGACCAAACAGGGACGGTTGAACACTGAAGCTTTCTTT
TRBV19,NA,NA,TRBJ1-4,CASSVTATNEKLFF,TGTGCCAGTAGTGTGACAGCTACTAATGAAAAACTGTTTTTT